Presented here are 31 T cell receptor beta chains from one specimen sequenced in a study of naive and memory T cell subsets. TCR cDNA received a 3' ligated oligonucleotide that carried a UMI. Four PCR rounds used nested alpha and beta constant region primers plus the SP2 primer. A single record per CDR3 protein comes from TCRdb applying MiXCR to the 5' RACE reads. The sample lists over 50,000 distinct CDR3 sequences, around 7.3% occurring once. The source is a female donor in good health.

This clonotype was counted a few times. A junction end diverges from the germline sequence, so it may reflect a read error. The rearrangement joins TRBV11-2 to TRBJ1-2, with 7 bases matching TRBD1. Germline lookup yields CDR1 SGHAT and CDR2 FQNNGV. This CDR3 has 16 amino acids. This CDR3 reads CASSLEGTVRNYGDTF. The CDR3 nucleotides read TGTGCCAGCAGCTTAGAAGGGACAGTCCGGAACTATGGCGACACCTTC.

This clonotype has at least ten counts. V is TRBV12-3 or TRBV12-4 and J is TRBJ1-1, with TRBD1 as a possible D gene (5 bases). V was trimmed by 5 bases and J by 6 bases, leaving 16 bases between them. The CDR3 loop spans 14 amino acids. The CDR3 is CASSPGTQFAEAFF. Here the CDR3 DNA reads TGTGCCAGCAGTCCTGGGACCCAATTTGCTGAAGCTTTCTTT.

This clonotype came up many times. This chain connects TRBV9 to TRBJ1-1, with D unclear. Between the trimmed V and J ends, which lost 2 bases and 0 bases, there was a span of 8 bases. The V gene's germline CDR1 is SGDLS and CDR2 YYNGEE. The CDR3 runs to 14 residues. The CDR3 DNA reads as TGTGCCAGCAGCGTCGAAGACTTGAACACTGAAGCTTTCTTT. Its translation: CASSVEDLNTEAFF.

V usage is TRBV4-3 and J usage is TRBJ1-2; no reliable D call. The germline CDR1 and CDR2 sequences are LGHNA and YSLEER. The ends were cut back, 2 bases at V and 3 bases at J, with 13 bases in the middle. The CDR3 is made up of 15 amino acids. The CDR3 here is CASSQSFGEYYGYTF. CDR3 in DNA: TGCGCCAGCAGCCAATCATTCGGGGAGTACTATGGCTACACCTTC.

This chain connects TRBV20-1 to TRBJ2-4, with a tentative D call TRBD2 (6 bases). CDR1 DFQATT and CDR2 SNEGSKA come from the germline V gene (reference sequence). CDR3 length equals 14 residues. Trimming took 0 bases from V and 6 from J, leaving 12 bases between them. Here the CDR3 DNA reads TGCAGTGCTAGAGAGGGGGGAGAAGGAAACATTCAGTACTTC. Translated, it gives CSAREGGEGNIQYF.

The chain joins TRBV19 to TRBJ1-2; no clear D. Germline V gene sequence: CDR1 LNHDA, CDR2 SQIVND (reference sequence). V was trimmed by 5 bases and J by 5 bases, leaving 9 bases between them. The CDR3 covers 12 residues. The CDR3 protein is CASSSHLYGYTF. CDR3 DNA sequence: TGTGCCAGTAGTTCACACCTGTATGGCTACACCTTC.

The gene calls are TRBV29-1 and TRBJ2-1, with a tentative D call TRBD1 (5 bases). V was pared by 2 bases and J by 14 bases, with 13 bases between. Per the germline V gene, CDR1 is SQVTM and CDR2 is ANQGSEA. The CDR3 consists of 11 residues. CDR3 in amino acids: CSVETQVSKFF. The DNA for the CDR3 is TGCAGCGTTGAAACACAGGTTAGCAAGTTCTTC.

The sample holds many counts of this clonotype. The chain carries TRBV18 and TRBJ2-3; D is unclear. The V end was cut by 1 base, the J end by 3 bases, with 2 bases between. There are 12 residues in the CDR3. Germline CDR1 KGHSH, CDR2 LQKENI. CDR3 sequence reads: CASSPRTDTQYF. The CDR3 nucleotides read TGTGCCAGCTCACCACGGACAGATACGCAGTATTTT.

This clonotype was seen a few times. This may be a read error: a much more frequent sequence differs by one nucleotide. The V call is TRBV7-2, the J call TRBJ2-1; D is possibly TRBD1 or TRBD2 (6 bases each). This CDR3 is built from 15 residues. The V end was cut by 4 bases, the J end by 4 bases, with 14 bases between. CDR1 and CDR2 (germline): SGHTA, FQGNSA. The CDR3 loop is CASSSPGGRYNEQFF. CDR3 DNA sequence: TGTGCCAGCAGCTCCCCCGGGGGCCGATACAATGAGCAGTTCTTC. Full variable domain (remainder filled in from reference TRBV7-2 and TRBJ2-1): GAGVSQSPSNKVTEKGKDVELRCDPISGHTALYWYRQSLGQGLEFLIYFQGNSAPDKSGLPSDRFSAERTGGSVSTLTIQRTQQEDSAVYLCASSSPGGRYNEQFFGPGTRLTVL.

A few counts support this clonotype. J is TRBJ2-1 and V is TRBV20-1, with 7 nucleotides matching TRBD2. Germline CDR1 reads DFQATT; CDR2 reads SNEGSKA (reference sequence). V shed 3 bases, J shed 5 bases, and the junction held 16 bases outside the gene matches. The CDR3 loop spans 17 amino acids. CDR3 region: CSASPPRPLARNNEQFF. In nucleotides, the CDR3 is TGCAGTGCTAGTCCCCCTCGTCCACTAGCGAGGAACAATGAGCAGTTCTTC.

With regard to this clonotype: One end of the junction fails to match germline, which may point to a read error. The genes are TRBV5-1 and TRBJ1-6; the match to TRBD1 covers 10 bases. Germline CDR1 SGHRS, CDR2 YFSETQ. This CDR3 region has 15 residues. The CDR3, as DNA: TGCGTCAGCAGCTTGGTGGGACAGGGGAATTCACCCCTCCACTTT. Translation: CVSSLVGQGNSPLHF.

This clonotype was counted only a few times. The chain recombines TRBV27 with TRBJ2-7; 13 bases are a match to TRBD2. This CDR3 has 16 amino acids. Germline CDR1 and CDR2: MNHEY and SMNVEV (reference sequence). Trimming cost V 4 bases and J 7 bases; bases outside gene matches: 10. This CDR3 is CASSSPRLAGGREQYF. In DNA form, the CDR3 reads TGTGCCAGCAGTTCTCCTCGACTAGCGGGGGGAAGGGAGCAGTACTTC.

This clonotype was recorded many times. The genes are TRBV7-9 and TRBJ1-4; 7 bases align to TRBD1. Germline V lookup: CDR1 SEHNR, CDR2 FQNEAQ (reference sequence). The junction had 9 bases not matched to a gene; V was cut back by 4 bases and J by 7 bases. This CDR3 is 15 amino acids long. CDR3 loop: CASSSHRGGSEKLFF. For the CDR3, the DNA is TGTGCCAGCAGCTCTCACAGGGGCGGTAGTGAAAAACTGTTTTTT.

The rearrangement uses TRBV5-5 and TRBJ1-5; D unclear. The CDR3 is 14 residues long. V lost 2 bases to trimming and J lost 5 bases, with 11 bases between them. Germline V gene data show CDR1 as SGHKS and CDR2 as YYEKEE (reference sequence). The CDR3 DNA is TGTGCCAGCAGCTTTAATGGAGGTGATCAGCCCCAGCATTTT. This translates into CASSFNGGDQPQHF.

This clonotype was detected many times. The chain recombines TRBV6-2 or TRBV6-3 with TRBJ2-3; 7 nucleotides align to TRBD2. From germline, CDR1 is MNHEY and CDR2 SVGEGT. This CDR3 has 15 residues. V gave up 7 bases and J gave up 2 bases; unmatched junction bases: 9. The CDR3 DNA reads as TGTGCCAGCACGCCAGGCGGGAGCAACACAGATACGCAGTATTTT. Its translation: CASTPGGSNTDTQYF.

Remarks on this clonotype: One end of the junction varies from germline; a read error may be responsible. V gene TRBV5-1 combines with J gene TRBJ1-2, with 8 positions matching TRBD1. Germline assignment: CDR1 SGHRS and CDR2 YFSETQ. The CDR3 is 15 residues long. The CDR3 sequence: CASSLGTGFNYGDTF. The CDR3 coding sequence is TGCGCCAGCAGCTTGGGGACAGGGTTTAACTATGGCGACACCTTC.

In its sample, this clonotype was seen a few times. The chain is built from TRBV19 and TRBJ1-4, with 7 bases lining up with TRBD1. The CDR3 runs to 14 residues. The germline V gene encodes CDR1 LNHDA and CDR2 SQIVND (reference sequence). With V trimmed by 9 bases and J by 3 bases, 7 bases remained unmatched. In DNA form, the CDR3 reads TGTGCCAGCTCGTACAGGGGACCTAATGAAAAACTGTTTTTT. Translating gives CASSYRGPNEKLFF. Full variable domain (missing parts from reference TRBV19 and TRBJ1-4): DGGITQSPKYLFRKEGQNVTLSCEQNLNHDAMYWYRQDPGQGLRLIYYSQIVNDFQKGDIAEGYSVSREKKESFPLTVTSAQKNPTAFYLCASSYRGPNEKLFFGSGTQLSVL.

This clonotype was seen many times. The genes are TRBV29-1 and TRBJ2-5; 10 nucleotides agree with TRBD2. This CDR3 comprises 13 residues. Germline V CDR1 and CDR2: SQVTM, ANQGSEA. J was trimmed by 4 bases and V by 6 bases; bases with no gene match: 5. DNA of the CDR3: TGCAGCGTAGGGACTAGCGCGAGAGAGACCCAGTACTTC. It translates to CSVGTSARETQYF.

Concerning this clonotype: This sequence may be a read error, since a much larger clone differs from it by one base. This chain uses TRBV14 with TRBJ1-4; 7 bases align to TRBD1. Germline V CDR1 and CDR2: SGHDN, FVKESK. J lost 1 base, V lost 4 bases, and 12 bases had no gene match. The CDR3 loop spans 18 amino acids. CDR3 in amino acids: CASSRRDSGVQTNEKLFF. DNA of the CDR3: TGTGCCAGCAGCCGACGGGACAGCGGTGTTCAAACTAATGAAAAACTGTTTTTT.

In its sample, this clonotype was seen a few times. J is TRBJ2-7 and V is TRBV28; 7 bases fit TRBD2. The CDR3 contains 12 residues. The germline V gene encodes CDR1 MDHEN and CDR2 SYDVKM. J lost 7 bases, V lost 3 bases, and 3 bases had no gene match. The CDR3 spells CASSLREGEQYF. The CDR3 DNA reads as TGTGCCAGCAGTTTGAGGGAGGGGGAGCAGTACTTC.

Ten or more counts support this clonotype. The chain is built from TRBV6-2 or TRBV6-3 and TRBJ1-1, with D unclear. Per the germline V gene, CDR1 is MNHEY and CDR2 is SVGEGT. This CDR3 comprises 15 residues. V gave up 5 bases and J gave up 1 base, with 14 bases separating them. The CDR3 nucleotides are TGTGCCAGCAGTGCGCATAGTAGCCAGAACACTGAAGCTTTCTTT. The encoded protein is CASSAHSSQNTEAFF.

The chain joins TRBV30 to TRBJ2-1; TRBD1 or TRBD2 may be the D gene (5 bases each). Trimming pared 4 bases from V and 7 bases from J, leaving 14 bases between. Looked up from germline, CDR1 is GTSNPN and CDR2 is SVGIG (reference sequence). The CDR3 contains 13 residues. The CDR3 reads CAWMVTGGNEQFF. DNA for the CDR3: TGTGCCTGGATGGTTACAGGCGGGAATGAGCAGTTCTTC.

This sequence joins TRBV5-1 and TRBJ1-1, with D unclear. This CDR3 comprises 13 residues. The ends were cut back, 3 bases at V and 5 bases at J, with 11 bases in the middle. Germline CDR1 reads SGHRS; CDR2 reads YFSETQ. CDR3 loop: CASSSDVGTEAFF. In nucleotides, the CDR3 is TGCGCCAGCAGCTCAGACGTGGGGACTGAAGCTTTCTTT.

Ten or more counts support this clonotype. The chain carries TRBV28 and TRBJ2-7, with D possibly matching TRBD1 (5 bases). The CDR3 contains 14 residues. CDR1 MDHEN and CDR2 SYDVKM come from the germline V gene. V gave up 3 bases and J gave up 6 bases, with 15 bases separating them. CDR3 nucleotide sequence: TGTGCCAGCAGTTTTCCCCAGGGTAGGGGCGAGCAGTACTTC. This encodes CASSFPQGRGEQYF.

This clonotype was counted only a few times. The CDR3 here is CASSLLQTNTEAFF. In DNA, the CDR3 is TGCGCCAGCAGCTTATTACAGACCAACACTGAAGCTTTCTTT. The chain links TRBV5-1 to TRBJ1-1; D unresolved. V lost 2 bases and J 2 bases, leaving 10 bases between the germline ends. The CDR3 contains 14 residues. Germline V gene data show CDR1 as SGHRS and CDR2 as YFSETQ.

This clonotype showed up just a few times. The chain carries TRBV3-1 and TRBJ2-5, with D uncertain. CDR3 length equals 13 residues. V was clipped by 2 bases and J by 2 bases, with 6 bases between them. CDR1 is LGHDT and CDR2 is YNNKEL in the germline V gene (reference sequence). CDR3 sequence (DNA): TGTGCCAGCAGCCAAAGTAGGCAAGAGACCCAGTACTTC. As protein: CASSQSRQETQYF.

The CDR3 DNA reads TGTGCCAGCAGTCCGGAGGACAGGGCCACAGATACGCAGTATTTT. Translation: CASSPEDRATDTQYF. The chain couples TRBV27 to TRBJ2-3; TRBD1 matches 8 bases. The germline CDR1 and CDR2 sequences are MNHEY and SMNVEV (reference sequence). Trimming at V came to 5 bases and at J to 2 bases, leaving 6 bases not matched to a gene. CDR3 length equals 15 residues.

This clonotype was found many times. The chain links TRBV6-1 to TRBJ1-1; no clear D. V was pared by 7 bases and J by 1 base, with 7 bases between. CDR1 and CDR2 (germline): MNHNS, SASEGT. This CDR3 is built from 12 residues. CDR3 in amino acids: CASMKGNTEAFF. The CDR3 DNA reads TGTGCCAGCATGAAGGGGAACACTGAAGCTTTCTTT.

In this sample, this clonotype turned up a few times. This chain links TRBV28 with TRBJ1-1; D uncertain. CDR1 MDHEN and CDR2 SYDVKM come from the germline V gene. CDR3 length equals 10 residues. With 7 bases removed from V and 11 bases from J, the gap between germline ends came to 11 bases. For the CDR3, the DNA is TGTGCCAGCAAAATGACGAATGCTTTCTTT. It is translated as CASKMTNAFF.

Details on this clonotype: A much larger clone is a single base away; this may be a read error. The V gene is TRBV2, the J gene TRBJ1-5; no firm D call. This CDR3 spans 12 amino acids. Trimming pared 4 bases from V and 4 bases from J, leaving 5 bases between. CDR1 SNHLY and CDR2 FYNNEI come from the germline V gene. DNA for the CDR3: TGTGCCAGCAGTGGCGAAAATCAGCCCCAGCATTTT. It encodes CASSGENQPQHF.

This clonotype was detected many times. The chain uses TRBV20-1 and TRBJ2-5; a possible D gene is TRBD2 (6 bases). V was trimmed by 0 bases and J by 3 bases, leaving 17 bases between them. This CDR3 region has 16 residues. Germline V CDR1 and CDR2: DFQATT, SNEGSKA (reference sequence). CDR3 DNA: TGCAGTGCTAGAGATCTGCGGGGCCGAGGAAAAGAGACCCAGTACTTC. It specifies CSARDLRGRGKETQYF.